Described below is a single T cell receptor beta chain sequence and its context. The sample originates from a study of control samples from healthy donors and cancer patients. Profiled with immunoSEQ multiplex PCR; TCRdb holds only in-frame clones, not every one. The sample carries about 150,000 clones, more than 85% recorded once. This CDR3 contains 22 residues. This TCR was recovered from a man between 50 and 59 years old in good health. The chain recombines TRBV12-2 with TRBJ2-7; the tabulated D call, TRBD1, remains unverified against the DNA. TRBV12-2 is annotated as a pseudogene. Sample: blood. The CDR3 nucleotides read TGTGCAAGTCGCTTATCCGCTACGGCCGGGACAGGAGTCCAAACGATATCCTACGAGCAGTACTTC. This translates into CASRLSATAGTGVQTISYEQYF.